A single sample is the source of the 9 T cell receptor beta chains below, sequenced in a study of blood T cells in healthy people across ages (dated by TCRdb to 2014 to 2015). Preparation of the library involved 5' RACE. Sequencing instrument: Illumina HiSeq 2500. The second PCR ran for roughly 7 to 12 cycles and used a J-beta primer mix along with a sample-barcoded 5' primer. TCRdb took the public reads, trimmed them with fastp at Q25, ran MiXCR for clone calling and kept in-frame beta chains. Rows with a matching CDR3 protein are joined into one entry that keeps the most common DNA and genes. The sample table holds about 1.4 million distinct CDR3 sequences, of which roughly 59% were seen once. The leading ten clones occupy 5.5% to 8% of the sample. The sequenced sample consisted of blood. These receptors were collected from a man between 18 and 29 years old in good health.

The chain uses TRBV5-1 and TRBJ1-1, with TRBD1 as a possible D gene (6 bases). Germline CDR1 reads SGHRS; CDR2 reads YFSETQ. V gave up 4 bases and J gave up 1 base, with 14 bases separating them. The CDR3 extends over 15 amino acids. Here the CDR3 DNA reads TGCGCCAGCAGCGTTATACAGGGCCCGAACACTGAAGCTTTCTTT. This sequence encodes CASSVIQGPNTEAFF.

CDR3 amino acids: CASSLGPEIHEQFF. CDR3 in DNA: TGTGCCAGCAGCTTGGGGCCAGAGATTCATGAGCAGTTCTTC. This chain joins TRBV11-2 and TRBJ2-1; tentative D call: TRBD1 (5 bases). Germline CDR1 SGHAT, CDR2 FQNNGV. The CDR3 is 14 residues long. V lost 3 bases, J lost 8 bases, and 14 bases lay in between.

The rearrangement joins TRBV4-1 to TRBJ2-7, with 8 bases that match TRBD2. Germline assignment: CDR1 MGHRA and CDR2 YSYEKL. V shed 4 bases and J 2 bases; nucleotides not matched to a gene: 4. CDR3 length: 14 amino acids. The CDR3 sequence: CASSPLAGTYEQYF. The CDR3 DNA follows: TGCGCCAGCAGCCCCTTAGCGGGAACCTACGAGCAGTACTTC.

In its sample, this clonotype was seen a few times. This chain's CDR3 is CASSQDQGPGHPDTQYF. As DNA, the CDR3 is TGCGCCAGCAGCCAAGATCAGGGGCCCGGACACCCAGATACGCAGTATTTT. The chain carries TRBV4-1 and TRBJ2-3; D possibly corresponds to TRBD1 (6 bases). CDR3 size: 17 residues. Trimming took off 0 bases at V and 4 bases at J, with 17 bases between the two ends. Germline lookup yields CDR1 MGHRA and CDR2 YSYEKL.

This clonotype was detected only a few times. The CDR3 region has the DNA TGCAGTGCTAGAGATCTGGACAGGGCTTCCTACGAGCAGTACTTC. Amino acids: CSARDLDRASYEQYF. This sequence joins TRBV20-1 and TRBJ2-7; 8 positions match TRBD1. Per germline, CDR1 DFQATT and CDR2 SNEGSKA (reference sequence). After removal of 0 bases from V and 1 base from J, the junction contained 5 bases not matched to a gene. The CDR3 extends over 15 amino acids.

This clonotype was picked up a small number of times. The chain carries TRBV20-1 and TRBJ1-2; D gene ambiguous. The V end was cut by 3 bases, the J end by 3 bases, with 14 bases between. The germline gives CDR1 DFQATT, CDR2 SNEGSKA (reference sequence). This CDR3 comprises 14 residues. The CDR3 is CSARRRAVDYGYTF. CDR3 nucleotide sequence: TGCAGTGCTAGGCGGCGGGCGGTGGACTATGGCTACACCTTC.

The rearrangement uses TRBV4-1 and TRBJ2-1; weak D call: TRBD2 (6 bases). The J call may be mistaken, given a closer DNA end match to TRBJ2-7. CDR1 and CDR2 (germline): MGHRA, YSYEKL. This CDR3 spans 16 amino acids. CDR3 residues: CASSQLLARSYNEQYF. CDR3 sequence (DNA): TGCGCCAGCAGCCAACTACTAGCTAGGTCCTACAATGAGCAGTACTTC.

This chain links TRBV10-3 with TRBJ1-6; 7 positions match TRBD1. V lost 0 bases and J lost 7; bases outside the gene matches: 9. CDR3 size: 17 residues. In germline, CDR1 is ENHRY, CDR2 SYGVKD. The CDR3 DNA reads as TGTGCCATCAGTGAGTCCCAGGACAGGACTCTAAATTCACCCCTCCACTTT. Translating gives CAISESQDRTLNSPLHF.

J is TRBJ1-1 and V is TRBV20-1; no clear D gene. CDR3 length equals 11 residues. V lost 5 bases, J lost 10 bases, and 14 bases lay in between. The germline V gene encodes CDR1 DFQATT and CDR2 SNEGSKA (reference sequence). The DNA for the CDR3 is TGCAGTGCTCACTTACCGCGGCTAGCTTTCTTT. Its protein is CSAHLPRLAFF.